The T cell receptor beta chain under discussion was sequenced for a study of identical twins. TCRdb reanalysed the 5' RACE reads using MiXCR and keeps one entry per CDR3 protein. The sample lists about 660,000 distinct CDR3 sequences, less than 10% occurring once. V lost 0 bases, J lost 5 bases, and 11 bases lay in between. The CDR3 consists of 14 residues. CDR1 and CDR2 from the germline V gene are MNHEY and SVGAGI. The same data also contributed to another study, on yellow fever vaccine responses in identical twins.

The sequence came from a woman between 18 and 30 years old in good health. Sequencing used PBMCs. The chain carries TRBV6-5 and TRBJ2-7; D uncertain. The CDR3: CASSYSNLDHEQYF. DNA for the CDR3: TGTGCCAGCAGTTACTCGAATCTGGACCACGAGCAGTACTTC.